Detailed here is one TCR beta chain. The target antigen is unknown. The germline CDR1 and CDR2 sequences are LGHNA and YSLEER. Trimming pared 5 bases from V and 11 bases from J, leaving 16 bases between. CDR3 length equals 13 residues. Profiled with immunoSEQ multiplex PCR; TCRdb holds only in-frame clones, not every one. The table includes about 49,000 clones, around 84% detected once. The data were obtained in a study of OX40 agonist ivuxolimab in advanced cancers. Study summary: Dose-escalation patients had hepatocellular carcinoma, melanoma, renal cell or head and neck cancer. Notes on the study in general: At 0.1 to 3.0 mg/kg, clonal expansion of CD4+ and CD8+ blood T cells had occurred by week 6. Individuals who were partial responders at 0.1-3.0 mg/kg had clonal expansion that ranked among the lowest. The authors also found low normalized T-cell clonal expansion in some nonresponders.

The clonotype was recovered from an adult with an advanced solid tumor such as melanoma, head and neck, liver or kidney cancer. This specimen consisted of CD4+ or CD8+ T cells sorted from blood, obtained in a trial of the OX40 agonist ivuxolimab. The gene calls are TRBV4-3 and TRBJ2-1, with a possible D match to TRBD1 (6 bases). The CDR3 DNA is TGCGCCAGCAGCAAGGAGGCAGGGGAAAAGCAGTTCTTC. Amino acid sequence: CASSKEAGEKQFF.